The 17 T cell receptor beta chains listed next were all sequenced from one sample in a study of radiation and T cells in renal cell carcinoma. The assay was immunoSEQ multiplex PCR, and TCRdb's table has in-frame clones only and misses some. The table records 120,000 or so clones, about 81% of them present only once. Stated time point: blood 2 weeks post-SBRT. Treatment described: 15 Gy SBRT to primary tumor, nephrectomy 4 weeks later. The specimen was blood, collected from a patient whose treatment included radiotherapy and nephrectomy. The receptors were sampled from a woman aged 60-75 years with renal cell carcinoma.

CDR3 DNA: TGTGCCAGCACCTCGATTTTTATCAACAGGGGGTGCCTTAAGAACACTGAAGCTTTCTTT. It encodes CASTSIFINRGCLKNTEAFF. This chain connects TRBV21-1 to TRBJ1-1; the listed D gene, TRBD1, was not tested against the DNA. TRBV21-1 is given as a pseudogene. The CDR3 length is 20 residues.

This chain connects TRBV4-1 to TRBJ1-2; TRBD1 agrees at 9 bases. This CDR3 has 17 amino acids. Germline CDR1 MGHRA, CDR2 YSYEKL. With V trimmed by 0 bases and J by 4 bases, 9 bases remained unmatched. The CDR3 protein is CASSQDLRQGGFYGYTF. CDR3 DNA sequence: TGCGCCAGCAGCCAAGATCTGCGACAGGGGGGGTTCTATGGCTACACCTTC.

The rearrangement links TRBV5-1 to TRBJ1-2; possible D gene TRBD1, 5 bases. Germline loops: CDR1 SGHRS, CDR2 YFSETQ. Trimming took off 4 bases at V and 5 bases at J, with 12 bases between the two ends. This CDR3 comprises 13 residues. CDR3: CASSTGTDYGYTF. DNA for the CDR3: TGCGCCAGCAGCACCGGGACGGATTATGGCTACACCTTC.

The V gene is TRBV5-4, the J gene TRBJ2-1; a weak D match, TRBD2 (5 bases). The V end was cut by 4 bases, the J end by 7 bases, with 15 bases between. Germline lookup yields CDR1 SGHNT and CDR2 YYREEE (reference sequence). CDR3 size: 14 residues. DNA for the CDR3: TGTGCCAGCAGCGGATATCGCACGGGGAATGAGCAGTTCTTC. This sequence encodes CASSGYRTGNEQFF. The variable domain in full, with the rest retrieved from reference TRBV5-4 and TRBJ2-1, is ETGVTQSPTHLIKTRGQQVTLRCSSQSGHNTVSWYQQALGQGPQFIFQYYREEENGRGNFPPRFSGLQFPNYSSELNVNALELDDSALYLCASSGYRTGNEQFFGPGTRLTVL.

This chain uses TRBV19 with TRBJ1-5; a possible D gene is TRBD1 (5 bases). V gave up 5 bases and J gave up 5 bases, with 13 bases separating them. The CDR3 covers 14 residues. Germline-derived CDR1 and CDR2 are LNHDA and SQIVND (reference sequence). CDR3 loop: CASSDYLQDQPQHF. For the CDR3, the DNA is TGTGCCAGTAGTGACTACTTACAGGATCAGCCCCAGCATTTT.

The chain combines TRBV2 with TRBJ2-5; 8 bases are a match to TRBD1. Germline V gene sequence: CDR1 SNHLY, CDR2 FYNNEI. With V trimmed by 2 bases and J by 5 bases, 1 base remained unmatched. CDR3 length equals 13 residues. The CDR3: CASSENRGETQYF. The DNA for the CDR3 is TGTGCCAGCAGTGAAAACAGGGGGGAGACCCAGTACTTC.

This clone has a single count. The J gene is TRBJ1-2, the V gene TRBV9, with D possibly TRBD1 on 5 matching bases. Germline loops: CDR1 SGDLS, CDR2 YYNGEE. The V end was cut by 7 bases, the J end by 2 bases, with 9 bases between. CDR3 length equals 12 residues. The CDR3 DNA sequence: TGTGCCAGCGGGGGATGGAACTATGGCTACACCTTC. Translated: CASGGWNYGYTF.

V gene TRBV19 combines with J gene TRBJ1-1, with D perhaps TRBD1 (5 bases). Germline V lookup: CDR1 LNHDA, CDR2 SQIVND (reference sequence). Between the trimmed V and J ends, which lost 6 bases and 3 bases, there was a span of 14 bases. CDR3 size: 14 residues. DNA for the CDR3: TGTGCCAGTAGGCCTTTTGGGGGGGACACTGAAGCTTTCTTT. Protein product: CASRPFGGDTEAFF.

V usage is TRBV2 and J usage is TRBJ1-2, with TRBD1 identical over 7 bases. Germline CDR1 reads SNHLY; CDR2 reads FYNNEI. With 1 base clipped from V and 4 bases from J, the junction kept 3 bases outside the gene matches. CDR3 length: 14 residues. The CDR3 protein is CASSEGQGTYGYTF. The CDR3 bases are TGTGCCAGCAGTGAAGGACAGGGTACCTATGGCTACACCTTC.

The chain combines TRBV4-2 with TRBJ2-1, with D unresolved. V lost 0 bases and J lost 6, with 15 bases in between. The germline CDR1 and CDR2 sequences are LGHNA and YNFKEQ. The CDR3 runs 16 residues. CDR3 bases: TGTGCCAGCAGCCAAGACCCGGGCTCCTCCGGCAATGAGCAGTTCTTC. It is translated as CASSQDPGSSGNEQFF.

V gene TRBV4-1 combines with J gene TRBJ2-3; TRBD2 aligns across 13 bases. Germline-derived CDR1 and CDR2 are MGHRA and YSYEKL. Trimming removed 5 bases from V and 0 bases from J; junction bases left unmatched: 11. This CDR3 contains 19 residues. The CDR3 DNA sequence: TGCGCCAGCAGCGAAGGACTAGCGGGAGCCCCGGGTAGCACAGATACGCAGTATTTT. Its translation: CASSEGLAGAPGSTDTQYF.

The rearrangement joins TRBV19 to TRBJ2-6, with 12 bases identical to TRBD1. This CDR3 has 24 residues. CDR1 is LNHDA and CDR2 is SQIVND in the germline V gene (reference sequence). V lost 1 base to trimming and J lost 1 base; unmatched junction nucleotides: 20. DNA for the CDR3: TGTGCCAGTAGTATAGTTCGTGGGACAGGGGGCGTACTGGAGGTTGGATCTGGGGCCAACGTCCTGACTTTC. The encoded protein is CASSIVRGTGGVLEVGSGANVLTF.

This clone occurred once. CDR3 loop: CASMGRQETQYF. The CDR3 nucleotides read TGCGCCAGCATGGGGCGGCAAGAGACCCAGTACTTC. This rearrangement joins TRBV5-1 to TRBJ2-5; weak D call: TRBD1 (5 bases). The CDR3 has 12 residues. Germline V gene sequence: CDR1 SGHRS, CDR2 YFSETQ. V was trimmed by 6 bases and J by 2 bases, leaving 8 bases between them.

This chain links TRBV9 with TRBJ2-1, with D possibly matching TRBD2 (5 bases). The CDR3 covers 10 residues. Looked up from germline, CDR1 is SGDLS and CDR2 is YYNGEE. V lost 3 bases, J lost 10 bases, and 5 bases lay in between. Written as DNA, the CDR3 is TGTGCCAGCAGCGGACTAGAGCAGTTCTTC. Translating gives CASSGLEQFF. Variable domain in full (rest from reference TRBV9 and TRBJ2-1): DSGVTQTPKHLITATGQRVTLRCSPRSGDLSVYWYQQSLDQGLQFLIQYYNGEERAKGNILERFSAQQFPDLHSELNLSSLELGDSALYFCASSGLEQFFGPGTRLTVL.

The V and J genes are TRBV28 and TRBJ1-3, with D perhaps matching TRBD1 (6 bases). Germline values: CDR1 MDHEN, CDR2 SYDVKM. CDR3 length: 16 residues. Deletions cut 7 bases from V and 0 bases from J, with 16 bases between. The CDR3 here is CASTPPRGHSGNTIYF. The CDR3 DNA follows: TGTGCCAGCACCCCCCCCCGGGGGCACTCTGGAAACACCATATATTTT.

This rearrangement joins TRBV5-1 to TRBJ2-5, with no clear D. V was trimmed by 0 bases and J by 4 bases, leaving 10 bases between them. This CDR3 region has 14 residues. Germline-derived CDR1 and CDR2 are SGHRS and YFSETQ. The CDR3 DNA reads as TGCGCCAGCAGCTTGGGTGGGCAGGTAGAGACCCAGTACTTC. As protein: CASSLGGQVETQYF. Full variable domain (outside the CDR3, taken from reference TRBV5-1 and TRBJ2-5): KAGVTQTPRYLIKTRGQQVTLSCSPISGHRSVSWYQQTPGQGLQFLFEYFSETQRNKGNFPGRFSGRQFSNSRSEMNVSTLELGDSALYLCASSLGGQVETQYFGPGTRLLVL.

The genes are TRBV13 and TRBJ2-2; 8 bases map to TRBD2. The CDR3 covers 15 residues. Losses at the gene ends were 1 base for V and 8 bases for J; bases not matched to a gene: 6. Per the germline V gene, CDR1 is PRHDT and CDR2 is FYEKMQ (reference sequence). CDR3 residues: CASSLAPGGAGELFF. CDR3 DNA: TGTGCCAGCAGCTTAGCCCCGGGGGGGGCAGGGGAGCTGTTTTTT.